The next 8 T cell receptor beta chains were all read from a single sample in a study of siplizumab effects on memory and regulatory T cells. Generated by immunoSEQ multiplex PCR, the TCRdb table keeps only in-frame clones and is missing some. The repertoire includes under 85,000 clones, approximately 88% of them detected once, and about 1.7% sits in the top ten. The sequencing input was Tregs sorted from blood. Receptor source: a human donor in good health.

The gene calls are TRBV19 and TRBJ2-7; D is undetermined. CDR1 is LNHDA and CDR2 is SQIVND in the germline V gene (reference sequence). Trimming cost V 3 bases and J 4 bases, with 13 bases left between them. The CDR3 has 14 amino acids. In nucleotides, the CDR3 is TGTGCCAGTAGTATTATCTTGGGCGAGTACGAGCAGTACTTC. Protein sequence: CASSIILGEYEQYF.

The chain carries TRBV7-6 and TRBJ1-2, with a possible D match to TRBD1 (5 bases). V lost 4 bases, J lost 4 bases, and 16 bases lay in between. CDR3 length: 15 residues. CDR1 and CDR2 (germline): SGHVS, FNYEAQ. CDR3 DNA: TGTGCCAGCAGCTCGGGGGGGAGTCCTAGCTATGGCTACACCTTC. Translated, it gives CASSSGGSPSYGYTF.

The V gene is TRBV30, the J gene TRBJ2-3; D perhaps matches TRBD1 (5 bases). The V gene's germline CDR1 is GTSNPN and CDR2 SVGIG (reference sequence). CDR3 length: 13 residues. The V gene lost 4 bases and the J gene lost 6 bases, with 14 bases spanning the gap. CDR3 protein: CAWNKGDRDTQYF. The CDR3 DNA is TGTGCCTGGAACAAAGGGGATCGGGATACGCAGTATTTT.

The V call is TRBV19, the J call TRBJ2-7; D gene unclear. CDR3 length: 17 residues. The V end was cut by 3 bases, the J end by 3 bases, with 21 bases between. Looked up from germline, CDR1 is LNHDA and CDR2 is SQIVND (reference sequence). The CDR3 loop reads CASSIEAALSPLYEQYF. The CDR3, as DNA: TGTGCCAGTAGTATTGAGGCAGCTTTATCACCGCTCTACGAGCAGTACTTC.

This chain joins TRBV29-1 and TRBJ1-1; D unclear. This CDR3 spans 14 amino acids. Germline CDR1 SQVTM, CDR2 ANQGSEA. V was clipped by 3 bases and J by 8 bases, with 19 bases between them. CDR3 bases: TGCAGCGTTGACTCGCTGGGGTCGGTGACGGAAGCTTTCTTT. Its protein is CSVDSLGSVTEAFF. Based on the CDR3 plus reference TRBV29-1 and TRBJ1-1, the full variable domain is SAVISQKPSRDICQRGTSLTIQCQVDSQVTMMFWYRQQPGQSLTLIATANQGSEATYESGFVIDKFPISRPNLTFSTLTVSNMSPEDSSIYLCSVDSLGSVTEAFFGQGTRLTVV.

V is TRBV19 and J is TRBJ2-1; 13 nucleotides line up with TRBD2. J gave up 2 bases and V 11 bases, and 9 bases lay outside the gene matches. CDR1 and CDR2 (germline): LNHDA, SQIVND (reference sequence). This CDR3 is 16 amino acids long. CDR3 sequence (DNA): TGTGCCGGTTCGCGGACTAGCGGGAGTCCCTACAATGAGCAGTTCTTC. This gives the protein CAGSRTSGSPYNEQFF.

The CDR3 region is CASSERAISGNTIYF. The CDR3 region has the DNA TGTGCCAGCAGTGAAAGGGCTATCTCTGGAAACACCATATATTTT. This chain connects TRBV25-1 to TRBJ1-3; D not certain. The CDR3 spans 15 residues. Trimming stripped 2 bases from V and 0 bases from J, with 8 bases between. Germline loops: CDR1 MGHDK, CDR2 SYGVNS.

The CDR3 bases are TGTGCCAGCAGCCCGTCGGGACAGGGAAACTACGAGCAGTACTTC. Amino acid sequence: CASSPSGQGNYEQYF. This sequence joins TRBV7-3 and TRBJ2-7; 9 bases align to TRBD1. Germline V CDR1 and CDR2: SGHTA, FQGTGA. The CDR3 is made up of 15 amino acids. V was pared by 5 bases and J by 3 bases, with 8 bases of the junction left unmatched.